A selection of T cell receptor beta chains follows, all from one sample in a study of graft-versus-host responses after intestinal transplantation. These receptors lack a known antigen. Here immunoSEQ multiplex PCR was the method, and the copy in TCRdb shows in-frame clones only, minus some. The table shows 65,000 to 85,000 clones, with around 87% occurring only once. Here the sequenced sample was unstimulated CD8+ T cells sorted from spleen or lymph node cells, taken before transplant. These receptors came from a human donor who was the organ donor for an intestinal transplant. Both conserved end residues are trimmed from each CDR3. The order of the fields is J gene, V gene, CDR3 protein.

TRBJ2-2	TRBV9	ASSVPGQGLLTGELF
TRBJ2-2	TRBV7-3	ASSPGDTGELF
TRBJ2-3	TRBV30	AWSVVGFRDTQY
TRBJ2-1	TRBV6-5	ASSPSGGGPNEQF
TRBJ1-3	TRBV13	ASSSAGSSGNTIY
TRBJ2-1	TRBV11-2	ASSLAKPRQGKQF
TRBJ2-7	TRBV7-9	ASSLPKNGTATYEQY
TRBJ2-1	TRBV19	ASSLTGYNEQF
TRBJ1-2	TRBV7-9	ASSLVADRPGYYGYT
TRBJ1-1	TRBV4-1	ASSQGTGVTTEAF
TRBJ1-1	TRBV10-2	ASSLDREAEAF
TRBJ1-6	TRBV10-3	AIRVGRKSPLH
TRBJ1-5	TRBV4-3	ASSIRVGQPQH
TRBJ1-1	TRBV5-1	ASSWRGIEAF
TRBJ1-1	TRBV6-5	ASSYSGTGNTEAF
TRBJ2-3	TRBV2	ASIGRITDTQY
TRBJ1-2	TRBV4-1	ASSPRTGNYGYT
TRBJ2-7	TRBV4-1	ASSQLASGKSLSYEQY
TRBJ1-3	TRBV5-6	ASSLALDYSGNTIY
TRBJ1-5	TRBV5-1	ASSLDGNQPQH
TRBJ2-2	TRBV6-5	ATSYKTGGRTGELF
TRBJ1-1	TRBV11-2	ASSFGTETEAF
TRBJ2-7	TRBV6-5	ASTKITGAYEQY
TRBJ1-1	TRBV6-1	ATSGHLRGTEAF
TRBJ1-5	TRBV7-9	ASSYAIRGAHNQPQH
TRBJ2-2	TRBV6-1	ASSEDTANTGELF
TRBJ2-5	TRBV28	ASSLTGWGETQY
TRBJ2-7	TRBV5-3	ARSLGDTYEQY
TRBJ2-3	TRBV6-1	ASSEASGGPDTQY
TRBJ1-1	TRBV4-1	ASSQVLRVGTEAF
TRBJ2-7	TRBV5-4	ASSDRVSYEQY
TRBJ2-7	TRBV15	ATREAPLGSYEQY
TRBJ1-2	TRBV5-1	ASSLYSDHYGYT
TRBJ1-5	TRBV6-5	ASATSRGVNQPQH
TRBJ1-1	TRBV5-4	ASSSGAGTGGNNTEAF
TRBJ2-3	TRBV19	ASSPTSGSTDTQY
TRBJ2-1	TRBV5-1	ASSLVSQAPGPNEQF
TRBJ2-7	TRBV5-6	ASSSTPGFYEQY
TRBJ1-2	TRBV29-1	SVGELYSNYGYT
TRBJ1-2	TRBV4-1	ASSQEATPIDYT
TRBJ2-5	TRBV28	ASTHGGTQY
TRBJ2-2	TRBV9	ASSVVDRVAGELF
TRBJ1-1	TRBV5-1	ASSNPDRGLTEAF
TRBJ2-1	TRBV11-3	ASSLASYNEQF
TRBJ2-1	TRBV7-8	ASHPRSGGGNEQF
TRBJ1-5	TRBV6-4	ASSTSGGGQPQH
TRBJ2-7	TRBV5-6	ASSFGGSHEQY
.	TRBV7-2	ASSKGAQTVYEQY
TRBJ2-3	TRBV4-1	ASSQDGQLLTDTQY
TRBJ1-5	TRBV30	AWSTFGGGQPQH
TRBJ2-1	TRBV7-3	ASSSGQGLYNEQF
TRBJ1-1	TRBV6-1	ASTQWTGDTEAF
TRBJ2-1	TRBV27	ASSLTGTGRWEQF
TRBJ2-5	TRBV19	ASSIGGWATQY
TRBJ2-2	TRBV14	ASSPRVANTGELF
TRBJ1-5	TRBV2	ASSGTVSNQPQH